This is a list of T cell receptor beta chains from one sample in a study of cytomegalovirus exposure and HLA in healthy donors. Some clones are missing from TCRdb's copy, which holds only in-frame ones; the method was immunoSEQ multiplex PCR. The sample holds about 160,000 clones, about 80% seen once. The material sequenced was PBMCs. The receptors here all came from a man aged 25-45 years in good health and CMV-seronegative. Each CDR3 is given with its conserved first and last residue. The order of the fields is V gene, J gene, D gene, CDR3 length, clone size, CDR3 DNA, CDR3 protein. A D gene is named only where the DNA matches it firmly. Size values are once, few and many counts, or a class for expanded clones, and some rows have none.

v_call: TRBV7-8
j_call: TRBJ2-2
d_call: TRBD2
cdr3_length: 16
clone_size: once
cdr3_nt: TGTGCCAGCAGCTTAGAAGGCGGGGGAGTCCCTAGGGAGCTGTTTTTT
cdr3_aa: CASSLEGGGVPRELFF

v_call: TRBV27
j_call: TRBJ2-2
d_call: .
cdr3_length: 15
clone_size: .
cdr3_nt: TGTGCCAGCAGTTTAATCGCTACGAACACCGGGGAGCTGTTTTTT
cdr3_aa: CASSLIATNTGELFF

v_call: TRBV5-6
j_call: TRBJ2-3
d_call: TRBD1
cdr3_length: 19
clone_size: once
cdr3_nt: TGTGCCAGCAGCTTGATCTCTTTTTTGGGACAGGGGGCCACAGATACGCAGTATTTT
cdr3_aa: CASSLISFLGQGATDTQYF

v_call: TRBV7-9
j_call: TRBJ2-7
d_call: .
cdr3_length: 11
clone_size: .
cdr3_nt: TGTGCCAGCAGCTTGCTAGACGAGCAGTACTTC
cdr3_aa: CASSLLDEQYF

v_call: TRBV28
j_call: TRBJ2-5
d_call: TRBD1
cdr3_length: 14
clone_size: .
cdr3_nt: TGTGCCAGCAGTTCGGGACAGATACAAGAGACCCAGTACTTC
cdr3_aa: CASSSGQIQETQYF

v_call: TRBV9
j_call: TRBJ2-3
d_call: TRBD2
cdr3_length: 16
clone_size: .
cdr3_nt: TGTGCCAGCAGCGTAGCTGGGGGACTAGACACAGATACGCAGTATTTT
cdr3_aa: CASSVAGGLDTDTQYF

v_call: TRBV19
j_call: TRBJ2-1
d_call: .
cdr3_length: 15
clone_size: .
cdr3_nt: TGTGCCAGTACCTCGACAGGTCTGGCGTACAATGAGCAGTTCTTC
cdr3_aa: CASTSTGLAYNEQFF

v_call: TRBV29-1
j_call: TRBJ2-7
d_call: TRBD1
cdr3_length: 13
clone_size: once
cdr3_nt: TGCAGCGCCCAACAGGGGTCCACCTACGAGCAGTACTTC
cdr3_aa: CSAQQGSTYEQYF

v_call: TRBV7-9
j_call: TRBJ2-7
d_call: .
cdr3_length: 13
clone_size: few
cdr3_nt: TGTGCCACCCGCCCCAGGCAGAACTACGAGCAGTACTTC
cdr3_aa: CATRPRQNYEQYF

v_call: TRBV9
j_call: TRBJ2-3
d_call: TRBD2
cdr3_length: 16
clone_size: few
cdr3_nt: TGTGCCAGCAGTCTAGCGGGGGGGCAGAGCACAGATACGCAGTATTTT
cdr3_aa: CASSLAGGQSTDTQYF

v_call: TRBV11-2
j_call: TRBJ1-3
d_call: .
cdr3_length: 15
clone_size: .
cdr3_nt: TGTGCCAGCAGCTCCAAGGAGAGGGCTGGAAACACCATATATTTT
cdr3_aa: CASSSKERAGNTIYF

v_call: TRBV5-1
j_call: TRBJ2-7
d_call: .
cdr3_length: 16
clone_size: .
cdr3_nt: TGCGCCAGCAGCTTGGAGGTTGGGGCAGGCTCCTACGAGCAGTACTTC
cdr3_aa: CASSLEVGAGSYEQYF

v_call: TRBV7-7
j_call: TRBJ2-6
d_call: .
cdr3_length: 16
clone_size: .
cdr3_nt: TGTGCTAGCAGCCCGCAGCCAGGGGATGGGGCCAACGTCCTGACTTTC
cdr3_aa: CASSPQPGDGANVLTF

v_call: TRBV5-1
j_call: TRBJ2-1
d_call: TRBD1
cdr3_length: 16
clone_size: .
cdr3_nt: TGCGCCAGCAGCTCTGGACAGGGGGGTTCCTACAATGAGCAGTTCTTC
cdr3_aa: CASSSGQGGSYNEQFF

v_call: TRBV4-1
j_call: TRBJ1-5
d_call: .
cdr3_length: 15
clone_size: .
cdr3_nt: TGCGCCAGCAGCCAAGATCGGGGTACTTCGGAGCCCCAGCATTTT
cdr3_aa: CASSQDRGTSEPQHF

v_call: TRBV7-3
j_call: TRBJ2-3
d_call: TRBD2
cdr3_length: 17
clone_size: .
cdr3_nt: TGTGCCAGCAGCTTAAGGTCCAGCGGGGAGGGCACAGATACGCAGTATTTT
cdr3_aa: CASSLRSSGEGTDTQYF

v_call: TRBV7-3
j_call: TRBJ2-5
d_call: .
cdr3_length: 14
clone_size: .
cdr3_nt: TGTGCCAGCAGCTTATGGCCTAGCCAAGAGACCCAGTACTTC
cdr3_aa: CASSLWPSQETQYF

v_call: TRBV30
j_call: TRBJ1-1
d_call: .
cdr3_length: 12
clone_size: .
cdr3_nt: TGTGCCTGGAGTCAGGGGAACACTGAAGCTTTCTTT
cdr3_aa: CAWSQGNTEAFF

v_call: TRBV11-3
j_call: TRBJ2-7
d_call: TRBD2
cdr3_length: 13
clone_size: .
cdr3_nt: TGTGCCAGCAGCCCTAGCGGGAGTTACGAGCAGTACTTC
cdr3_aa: CASSPSGSYEQYF

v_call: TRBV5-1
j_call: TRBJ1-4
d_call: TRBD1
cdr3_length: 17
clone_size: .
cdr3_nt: TGCGCCAGCAGCACCGGGGACAGGGGGAGCACTAATGAAAAACTGTTTTTT
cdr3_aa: CASSTGDRGSTNEKLFF

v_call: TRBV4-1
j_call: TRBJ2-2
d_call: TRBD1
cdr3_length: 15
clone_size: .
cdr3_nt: TGCGCCAGCAGCCAAGAGGGACAGGAGTCCGGGGAGCTGTTTTTT
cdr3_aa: CASSQEGQESGELFF

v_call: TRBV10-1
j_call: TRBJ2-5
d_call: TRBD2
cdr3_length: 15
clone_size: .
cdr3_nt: TGCGCCAGCAGTGAGTCTAGCGGGGGGACGAGGACCCAGTACTTC
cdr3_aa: CASSESSGGTRTQYF

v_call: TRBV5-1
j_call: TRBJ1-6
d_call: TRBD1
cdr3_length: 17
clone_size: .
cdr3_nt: TGCGCCAGCAGCTTGGACACAGGGGGGCTTCGGGGATCACCCCTCCACTTT
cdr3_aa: CASSLDTGGLRGSPLHF

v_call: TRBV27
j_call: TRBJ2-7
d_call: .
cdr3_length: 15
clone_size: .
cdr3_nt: TGTGCCAGCAAGTCCTTTGGGGCCACCCCCCTCGAGCAGTACTTC
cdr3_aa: CASKSFGATPLEQYF

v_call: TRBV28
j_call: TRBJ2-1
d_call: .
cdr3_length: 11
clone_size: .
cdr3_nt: TGTGCCAGCAGTGGAGGGTATGAGCAGTTCTTC
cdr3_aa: CASSGGYEQFF

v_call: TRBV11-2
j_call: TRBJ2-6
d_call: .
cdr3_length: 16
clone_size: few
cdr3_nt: TGTGCCAGCAGCTTAGACACCGGGGCTGGGGCCAACGTCCTGACTTTC
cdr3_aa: CASSLDTGAGANVLTF

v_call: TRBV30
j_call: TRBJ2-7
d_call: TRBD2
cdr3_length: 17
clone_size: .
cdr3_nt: TGTGCCTGGAGTGACTACACGACTAGCCCCAGACCTTACGAGCAGTACTTC
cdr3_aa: CAWSDYTTSPRPYEQYF

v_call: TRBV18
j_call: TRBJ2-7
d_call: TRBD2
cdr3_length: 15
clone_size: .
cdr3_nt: TGTGCCAGCTCACCAAAGCGGGAGGGCCGATACGAGCAGTACTTC
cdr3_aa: CASSPKREGRYEQYF

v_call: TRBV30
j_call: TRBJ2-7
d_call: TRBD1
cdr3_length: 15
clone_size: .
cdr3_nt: TGTGCCTGGAGCGGCGGACAGGGCCCCACCTACGAGCAGTACTTC
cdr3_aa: CAWSGGQGPTYEQYF

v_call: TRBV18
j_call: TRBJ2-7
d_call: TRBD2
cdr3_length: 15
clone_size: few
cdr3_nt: TGTGCCAGCTCACCACCGACTAGCGGGAGTTACGAGCAGTACTTC
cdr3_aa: CASSPPTSGSYEQYF

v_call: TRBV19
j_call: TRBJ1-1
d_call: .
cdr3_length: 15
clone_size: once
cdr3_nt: TGTGCCAGTAGCCTTACATCAGGGCTTCGGACTGAAGCTTTCTTT
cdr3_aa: CASSLTSGLRTEAFF

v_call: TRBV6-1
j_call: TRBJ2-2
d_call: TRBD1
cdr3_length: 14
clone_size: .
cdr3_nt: TGTGCCACGGTGGACAGGGAAAATACCGGGGAGCTGTTTTTT
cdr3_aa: CATVDRENTGELFF

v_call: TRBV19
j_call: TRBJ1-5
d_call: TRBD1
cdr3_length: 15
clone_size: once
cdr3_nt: TGTGCCAGTAGTACCAGGACAGGATTCCATCAGCCCCAGCATTTT
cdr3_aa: CASSTRTGFHQPQHF

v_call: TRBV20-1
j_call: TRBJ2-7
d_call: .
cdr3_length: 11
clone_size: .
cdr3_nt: TGCAGTGGAAGGGAGTCCTACGAGCAGTACTTC
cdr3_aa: CSGRESYEQYF

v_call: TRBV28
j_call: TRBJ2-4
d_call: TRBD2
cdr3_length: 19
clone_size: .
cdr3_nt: TGTGCCAGCAGTCCCCCGGGGGGTTCAACGGGAGGGTCGGGAAACATTCAGTACTTC
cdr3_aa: CASSPPGGSTGGSGNIQYF

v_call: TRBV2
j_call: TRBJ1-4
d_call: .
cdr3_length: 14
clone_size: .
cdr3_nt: TGTGCCAGCAAGACAGAGACAACTAATGAAAAACTGTTTTTT
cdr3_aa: CASKTETTNEKLFF

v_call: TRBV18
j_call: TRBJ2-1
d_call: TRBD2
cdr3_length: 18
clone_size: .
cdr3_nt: TGTGCCAGCTCACCACCGGGACTAGCGGGGGGAACCTACAATGAGCAGTTCTTC
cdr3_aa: CASSPPGLAGGTYNEQFF

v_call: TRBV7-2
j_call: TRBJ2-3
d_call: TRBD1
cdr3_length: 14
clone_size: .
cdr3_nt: TGTGCCAGCAGCTCAGGGGGCGGGACAGATACGCAGTATTTT
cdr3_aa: CASSSGGGTDTQYF

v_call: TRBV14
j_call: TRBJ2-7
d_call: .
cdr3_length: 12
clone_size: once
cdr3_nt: TGTGCCAGCAGCTATTTATTCTACGAGCAGTACTTC
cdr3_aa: CASSYLFYEQYF

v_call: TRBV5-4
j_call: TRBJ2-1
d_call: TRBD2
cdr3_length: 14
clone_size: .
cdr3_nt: TGTGCCAGCCAACGACTAGCGGGGTACAATGAGCAGTTCTTC
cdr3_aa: CASQRLAGYNEQFF

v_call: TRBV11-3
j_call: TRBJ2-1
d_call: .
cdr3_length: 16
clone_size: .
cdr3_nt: TGTGCCAGCAGCTCCAGGACTACTAGCTCCTACAATGAGCAGTTCTTC
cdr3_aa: CASSSRTTSSYNEQFF

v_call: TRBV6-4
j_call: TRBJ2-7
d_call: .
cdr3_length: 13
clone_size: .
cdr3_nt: TGTGCCAGCAGTGACTCAGGAGGGCTCGAGCAGTACTTC
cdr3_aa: CASSDSGGLEQYF

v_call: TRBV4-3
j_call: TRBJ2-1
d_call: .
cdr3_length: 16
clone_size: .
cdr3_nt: TGCGCCAGCAGCCAAGATCACAGGGATTCCTACAATGAGCAGTTCTTC
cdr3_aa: CASSQDHRDSYNEQFF

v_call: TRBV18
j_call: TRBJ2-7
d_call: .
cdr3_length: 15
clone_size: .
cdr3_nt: TGTGCCAGCTCACCGAACGCAGGGCCCGCCTACGAGCAGTACTTC
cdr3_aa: CASSPNAGPAYEQYF

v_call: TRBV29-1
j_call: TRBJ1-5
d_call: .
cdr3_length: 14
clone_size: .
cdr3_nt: TGCAGCGTTGTGGGAGTGGAGCCAAATCAGCCCCAGCATTTT
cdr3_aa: CSVVGVEPNQPQHF

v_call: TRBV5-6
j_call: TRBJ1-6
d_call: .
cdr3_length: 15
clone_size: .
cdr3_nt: TGTGCCAGCAGCTTGGCATTGATCAGGGAATCACCCCTCCACTTT
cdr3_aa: CASSLALIRESPLHF

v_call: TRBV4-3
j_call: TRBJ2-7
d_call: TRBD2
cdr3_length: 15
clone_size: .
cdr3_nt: TGCGCCAGCAGCCAAGATGGAGCGGGGGCCTACGAGCAGTACTTC
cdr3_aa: CASSQDGAGAYEQYF

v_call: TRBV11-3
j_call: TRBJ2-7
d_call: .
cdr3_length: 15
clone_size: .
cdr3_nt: TGTGCCAGCAGCTTAGGGTCCCGGGGAGGTGGCGAGCAGTACTTC
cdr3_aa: CASSLGSRGGGEQYF

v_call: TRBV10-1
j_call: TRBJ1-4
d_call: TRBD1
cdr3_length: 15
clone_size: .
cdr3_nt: TGCGCCAGCAGTGATCCGGGGACAGAGAATGAAAAACTGTTTTTT
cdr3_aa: CASSDPGTENEKLFF

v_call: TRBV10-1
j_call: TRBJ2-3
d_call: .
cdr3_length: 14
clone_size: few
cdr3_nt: TGCGCCAGCAGTGGGAACCCCGGGGGAGATACGCAGTATTTT
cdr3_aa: CASSGNPGGDTQYF

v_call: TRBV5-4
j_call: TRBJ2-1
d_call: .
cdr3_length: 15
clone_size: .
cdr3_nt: TGTGCCAGCAGCTTGGCAGGGGGGTTTAACAATGAGCAGTTCTTC
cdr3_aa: CASSLAGGFNNEQFF

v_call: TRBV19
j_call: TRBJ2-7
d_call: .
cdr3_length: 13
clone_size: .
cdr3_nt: TGTGCCAGTAGTATTACGAGCTCCTACGAGCAGTACTTC
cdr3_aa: CASSITSSYEQYF

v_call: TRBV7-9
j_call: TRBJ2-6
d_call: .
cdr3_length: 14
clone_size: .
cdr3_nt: TGTGCCACCCCCCCAGACTCTGGGGCCAACGTCCTGACTTTC
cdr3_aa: CATPPDSGANVLTF

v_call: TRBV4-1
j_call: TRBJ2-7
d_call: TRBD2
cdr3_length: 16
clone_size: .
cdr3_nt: TGCGCCAGCAGCCAAGAAAGACTAGCGGGGCACAGCGAGCAGTACTTC
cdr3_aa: CASSQERLAGHSEQYF

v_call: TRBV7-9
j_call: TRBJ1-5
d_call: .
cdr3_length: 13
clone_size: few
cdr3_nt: TGTGCCAGCAGCTCCCAGGTGGATCAGCCCCAGCATTTT
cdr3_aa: CASSSQVDQPQHF

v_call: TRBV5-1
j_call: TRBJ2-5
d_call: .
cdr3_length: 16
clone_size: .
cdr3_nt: TGCGCCAGCAGCCCAGGGGTCGGCGATATCGAGGAGACCCAGTACTTC
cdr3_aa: CASSPGVGDIEETQYF

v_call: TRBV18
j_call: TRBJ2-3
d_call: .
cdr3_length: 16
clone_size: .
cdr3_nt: TGTGCCAGCTCAGGCTCACTAGCTGGGGGCACAGATACGCAGTATTTT
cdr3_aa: CASSGSLAGGTDTQYF